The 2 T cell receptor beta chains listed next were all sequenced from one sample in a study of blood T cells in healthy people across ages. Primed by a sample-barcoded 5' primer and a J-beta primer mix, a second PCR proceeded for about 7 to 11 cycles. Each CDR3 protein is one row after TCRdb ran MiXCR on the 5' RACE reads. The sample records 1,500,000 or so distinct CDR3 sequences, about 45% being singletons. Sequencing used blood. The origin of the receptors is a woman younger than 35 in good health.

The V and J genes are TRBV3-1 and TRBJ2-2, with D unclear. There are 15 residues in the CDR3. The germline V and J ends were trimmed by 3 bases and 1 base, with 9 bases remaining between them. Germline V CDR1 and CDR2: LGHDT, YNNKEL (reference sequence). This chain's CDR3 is CASSHRALNTGELFF. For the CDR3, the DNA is TGTGCCAGCAGCCACAGAGCCCTGAACACCGGGGAGCTGTTTTTT. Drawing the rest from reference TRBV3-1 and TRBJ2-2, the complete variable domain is DTAVSQTPKYLVTQMGNDKSIKCEQNLGHDTMYWYKQDSKKFLKIMFSYNNKELIINETVPNRFSPKSPDKAHLNLHINSLELGDSAVYFCASSHRALNTGELFFGEGSRLTVL.

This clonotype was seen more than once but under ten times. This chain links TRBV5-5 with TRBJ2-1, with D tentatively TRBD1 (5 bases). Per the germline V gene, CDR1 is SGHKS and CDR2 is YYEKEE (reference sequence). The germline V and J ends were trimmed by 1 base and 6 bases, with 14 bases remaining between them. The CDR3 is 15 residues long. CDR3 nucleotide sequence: TGTGCCAGCAGCTTGATAGGGGCCCACCCCAATGAGCAGTTCTTC. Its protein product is CASSLIGAHPNEQFF.